The text below deals with one TCR beta chain. Its antigen is not identified. This specimen comes from a study of monozygotic twins with inflammatory bowel disease. After re-calling the 5' RACE reads, TCRdb lists one entry per CDR3 protein, DNA absent. The table for this sample gives 110,000 to 150,000 distinct CDR3 sequences. Germline V gene data show CDR1 as SGHTA and CDR2 as FQGNSA. The CDR3 consists of 16 residues. Broader study findings: By inverse Simpson index, TCRbeta diversity was lower in IBD patients than in healthy co-twins. No distinction between different T cell subtypes was possible. No detectable difference in repertoire similarity separated concordant from discordant twins, possibly as a result of limited power.

The material sequenced was blood. This clonotype originated in a human donor with ulcerative colitis or Crohn's disease, or a healthy co-twin of an affected twin (not recorded which). V gene TRBV7-2 combines with J gene TRBJ2-3; there is no DNA to check the TCRdb D call of TRBD2. The CDR3 loop is CASSLGTSGSTDTQYF.